This T cell receptor (beta chain) was sequenced for a study of a mutant IDH1 vaccine in newly diagnosed glioma. For this clone: The antigen is unknown.

Germline CDR1 and CDR2: KGHSH and LQKENI. The CDR3 contains 13 residues. The V segment lost 5 bases and the J segment 4 bases; nucleotides outside the gene matches: 3. Time point specified: week 5, during vaccination. A 20-mer mutant IDH1 peptide at 300 ug was injected subcutaneously with topical imiquimod. Some clones are missing from TCRdb's copy, which holds only in-frame ones; the method was immunoSEQ multiplex PCR. The sample shows about 40,000 clones, roughly nine tenths of them seen only once. This receptor was taken from a man between 45 and 60 years old with glioma. The chain links TRBV18 to TRBJ2-7; TRBD1 matches at 9 bases. The material was PBMCs, obtained from a glioma patient whose treatment included an IDH1 peptide vaccine. Written as DNA, the CDR3 is TGTGCCAGCTCAGCCGGGACAGGGTACGAGCAGTACTTC. This gives the protein CASSAGTGYEQYF.